The 20 T cell receptor beta chains below come from one sample, sequenced in a study of cytomegalovirus exposure and HLA in healthy donors. Primers for the PCR totalled 60 Vbeta and 13 Jbeta. TCRdb's table, derived via immunoSEQ multiplex PCR, lists solely in-frame clones and lacks some. This sample has around 120,000 clones, with 81% found just once. Input material: PBMCs. Receptors originate from a man between 18 and 29 years old in good health and CMV-seronegative.

The chain uses TRBV7-9 and TRBJ1-2, with D maybe TRBD1 (6 bases). The CDR3 length is 16 residues. Germline loops: CDR1 SEHNR, CDR2 FQNEAQ (reference sequence). V was pared by 0 bases and J by 1 base, with 12 bases between. The CDR3 sequence is CASSLAKTGFNYGYTF. The CDR3 bases are TGTGCCAGCAGCTTAGCGAAGACAGGATTTAACTATGGCTACACCTTC.

This clone came up a few times. The chain links TRBV28 to TRBJ2-2, with D maybe TRBD1 (5 bases). V was pared by 7 bases and J by 5 bases, with 11 bases between. CDR1 is MDHEN and CDR2 is SYDVKM in the germline V gene. The CDR3 consists of 13 residues. The CDR3 DNA is TGTGCCAGCACCAGTAGGGGAACCGGGGAGCTGTTTTTT. Its protein product is CASTSRGTGELFF.

The chain recombines TRBV6-5 with TRBJ2-5; tentative D call: TRBD1 (5 bases). Trimming took off 8 bases at V and 1 base at J, with 8 bases between the two ends. The CDR3 is made up of 12 amino acids. Germline V lookup: CDR1 MNHEY, CDR2 SVGAGI. This CDR3 is CASGRGQETQYF. Here the CDR3 DNA reads TGTGCCAGCGGTAGGGGCCAAGAGACCCAGTACTTC.

This sequence joins TRBV19 and TRBJ1-5, with D possibly matching TRBD1 (5 bases). The CDR3 runs 16 residues. The V gene's germline CDR1 is LNHDA and CDR2 SQIVND (reference sequence). V lost 6 bases, J lost 0 bases, and 15 bases lay in between. The DNA of the CDR3 is TGTGCCAGTAGCCCAATGACCGACAGTAGCAATCAGCCCCAGCATTTT. Translating gives CASSPMTDSSNQPQHF.

The chain joins TRBV6-5 to TRBJ2-7; 7 nucleotides line up with TRBD1. With 6 bases clipped from V and 1 base from J, the junction kept 9 bases outside the gene matches. Per the germline V gene, CDR1 is MNHEY and CDR2 is SVGAGI. The CDR3 is 15 residues long. CDR3 residues: CASRADRHPSYEQYF. The CDR3, as DNA: TGTGCCAGCAGAGCGGACAGGCATCCTTCCTACGAGCAGTACTTC.

The chain is built from TRBV9 and TRBJ2-5; 10 positions match TRBD1. Looked up from germline, CDR1 is SGDLS and CDR2 is YYNGEE. The length of the CDR3 is 14 residues. V shed 3 bases, J shed 4 bases, and the junction held 3 bases outside the gene matches. The CDR3 DNA follows: TGTGCCAGCAGCGCCGACAGGGGGCGAGAGACCCAGTACTTC. Protein sequence: CASSADRGRETQYF.

The sample holds a few counts of this clone. The rearrangement uses TRBV10-1 and TRBJ1-1; weak D call: TRBD1 (5 bases). This CDR3 region has 13 residues. Germline values: CDR1 WNHNN, CDR2 SYGVQD (reference sequence). Between the trimmed V and J ends, which lost 4 bases and 6 bases, there was a span of 12 bases. The CDR3 sequence: CASSGLGRAEAFF. The CDR3 DNA sequence: TGCGCCAGCAGTGGCCTGGGGCGAGCTGAAGCTTTCTTT.

V is TRBV9 and J is TRBJ2-5; 8 bases agree with TRBD1. The CDR3 is 15 residues long. J gave up 5 bases and V 4 bases, and 10 bases lay outside the gene matches. Germline V lookup: CDR1 SGDLS, CDR2 YYNGEE. As DNA, the CDR3 is TGTGCCAGCAGCAGACAGGGGAACGTCATTGAGACCCAGTACTTC. Protein: CASSRQGNVIETQYF.

The gene calls are TRBV19 and TRBJ1-4; 7 bases fit TRBD1. Trimming at V came to 4 bases and at J to 5 bases, leaving 13 bases not matched to a gene. There are 17 residues in the CDR3. Germline V lookup: CDR1 LNHDA, CDR2 SQIVND (reference sequence). Here the CDR3 reads CASSKEGQRFRNEKLFF. The DNA of the CDR3 is TGTGCCAGTAGTAAGGAGGGACAGCGTTTTAGAAATGAAAAACTGTTTTTT.

A single count supports this clone. V gene TRBV4-3 combines with J gene TRBJ1-5, with D unresolved. This CDR3 has 14 amino acids. V gave up 4 bases and J gave up 0 bases, with 7 bases separating them. In germline, CDR1 is LGHNA, CDR2 YSLEER. Here the CDR3 DNA reads TGCGCCAGCAGCCCCGTAGCTAGCAATCAGCCCCAGCATTTT. It encodes CASSPVASNQPQHF.

The chain uses TRBV11-3 and TRBJ2-2; D not certain. Germline lookup yields CDR1 SGHNT and CDR2 YENEEA. The CDR3 is 16 amino acids. V shed 5 bases and J shed 7 bases, with 20 bases lying between them. The CDR3 DNA is TGTGCCAGCAGCCCGTATATAGTAGGAGATGACGGGGAGCTGTTTTTT. Protein: CASSPYIVGDDGELFF.

CDR3 sequence reads: CASHSGGPPSYEQYF. CDR3 nucleotides: TGTGCCAGCCATAGCGGGGGACCTCCCTCCTACGAGCAGTACTTC. The chain uses TRBV28 and TRBJ2-7, with 9 bases that match TRBD2. The V and J ends lost 8 bases and 0 bases, in that order; junction bases with no gene match: 8. Germline CDR1 reads MDHEN; CDR2 reads SYDVKM. The CDR3 has 15 residues.

The rearrangement links TRBV27 to TRBJ1-5; no clear D gene. The V and J ends lost 6 bases and 2 bases respectively, with 8 bases between them. Germline CDR1 reads MNHEY; CDR2 reads SMNVEV (reference sequence). The CDR3 totals 13 residues. DNA for the CDR3: TGTGCCAGCAGCCTTAGCCGCAATCAGCCCCAGCATTTT. Amino acid sequence: CASSLSRNQPQHF.

The V and J genes are TRBV27 and TRBJ1-4; 8 bases match TRBD1. The J segment lost 7 bases and the V segment lost 7 bases, leaving 5 bases of the junction unmatched. The CDR3 totals 13 residues. Germline-derived CDR1 and CDR2 are MNHEY and SMNVEV (reference sequence). The CDR3 spells CASKTGDGEKLFF. The CDR3 DNA follows: TGTGCCAGCAAGACAGGGGATGGTGAAAAACTGTTTTTT.

The V and J genes are TRBV5-1 and TRBJ1-1, with D possibly TRBD1 on 6 matching bases. The V end lost 2 bases, the J end lost 5 bases, and 13 bases lay between the germline ends. In germline, CDR1 is SGHRS, CDR2 YFSETQ. The CDR3 covers 14 residues. The CDR3 DNA reads TGCGCCAGCAGCTTCCAGGGGCAGGGTACTGAAGCTTTCTTT. It specifies CASSFQGQGTEAFF.

The table lists this clone with a few counts. The chain carries TRBV2 and TRBJ2-7; D unclear. This CDR3 spans 13 amino acids. V shed 6 bases and J shed 0 bases, with 9 bases lying between them. Germline V gene lookup returns CDR1 SNHLY and CDR2 FYNNEI. Written as DNA, the CDR3 is TGTGCCAGCAGCCAGGCCACCTCCTACGAGCAGTACTTC. Translated: CASSQATSYEQYF. The entire variable domain, with the rest obtained from reference TRBV2 and TRBJ2-7, is as follows: EPEVTQTPSHQVTQMGQEVILRCVPISNHLYFYWYRQILGQKVEFLVSFYNNEISEKSEIFDDQFSVERPDGSNFTLKIRSTKLEDSAMYFCASSQATSYEQYFGPGTRLTVT.

The chain couples TRBV6-6 to TRBJ1-2, with TRBD1 matching over 9 bases. This CDR3 is 15 amino acids long. The V segment lost 5 bases and the J segment 2 bases; nucleotides outside the gene matches: 6. Germline lookup yields CDR1 MNHNY and CDR2 SVGAGI (reference sequence). CDR3: CASSTGTGTNYGYTF. The CDR3 bases are TGTGCCAGCAGTACCGGGACAGGGACGAACTATGGCTACACCTTC.

J is TRBJ2-3 and V is TRBV18, with TRBD1 matching over 7 bases. Looked up from germline, CDR1 is KGHSH and CDR2 is LQKENI. The V gene end was trimmed by 1 base and the J gene end by 2 bases; junction bases not matched to a gene: 15. The CDR3 loop spans 19 amino acids. The DNA for the CDR3 is TGTGCCAGCTCACCACTCGGATCCGTGGGACAGCATTTCACAGATACGCAGTATTTT. It encodes CASSPLGSVGQHFTDTQYF.

V usage is TRBV6-5 and J usage is TRBJ2-2; D is possibly TRBD1 (6 bases). The CDR3 spans 14 residues. Germline V lookup: CDR1 MNHEY, CDR2 SVGAGI. Trimming cost V 2 bases and J 3 bases, with 7 bases left between them. The CDR3 nucleotides are TGTGCCAGCAGTTACAACAGGGACACCGGGGAGCTGTTTTTT. The encoded protein is CASSYNRDTGELFF.

The rearrangement uses TRBV5-6 and TRBJ1-5, with D tentatively TRBD1 (5 bases). V was shortened by 0 bases and J by 3 bases, with 7 bases between the two germline ends. CDR1 SGHDT and CDR2 YYEEEE come from the germline V gene. This CDR3 spans 14 amino acids. The CDR3 is CASSLAGFNQPQHF. The CDR3 coding sequence is TGTGCCAGCAGCTTGGCAGGGTTCAATCAGCCCCAGCATTTT.